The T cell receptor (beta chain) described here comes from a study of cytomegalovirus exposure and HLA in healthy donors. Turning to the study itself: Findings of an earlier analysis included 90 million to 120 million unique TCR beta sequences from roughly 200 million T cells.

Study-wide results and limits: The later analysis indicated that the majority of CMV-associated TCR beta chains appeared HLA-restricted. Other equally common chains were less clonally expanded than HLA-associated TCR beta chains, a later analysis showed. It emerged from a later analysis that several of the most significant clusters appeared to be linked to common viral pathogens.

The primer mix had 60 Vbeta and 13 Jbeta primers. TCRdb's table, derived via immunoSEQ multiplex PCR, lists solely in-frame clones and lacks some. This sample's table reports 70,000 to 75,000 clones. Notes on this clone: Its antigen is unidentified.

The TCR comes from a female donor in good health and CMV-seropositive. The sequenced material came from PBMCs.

The CDR3 protein is CASSVPTSGRHEQYF. The DNA for the CDR3 is TGTGCCAGCAGTGTTCCCACTAGCGGGAGGCACGAGCAGTACTTC. This rearrangement joins TRBV28 to TRBJ2-7; 12 nucleotides line up with TRBD2. This CDR3 has 15 amino acids. Trimming at V came to 5 bases and at J to 5 bases, leaving 7 bases not matched to a gene. CDR1 MDHEN and CDR2 SYDVKM come from the germline V gene.